This passage covers 31 T cell receptor beta chains from one sample sequenced in a study of CXCR3-negative and CXCR3-positive naive CD8 T cells. General observations from the study: Naive cells with CXCR3 showed TRB CDR3s that were more hydrophobic than those in CXCR3-negative naive cells.

With UMI labels, 5' RACE was used to prepare the TRB cDNA libraries. TCRdb reanalyzed the 5' RACE reads and collapses them to one entry per CDR3 protein, without DNA. The sample table sets out approximately 140,000 distinct CDR3 sequences. These receptors are not linked to any known antigen. The specimen was naive CXCR3+ CD8+ T cells from blood. Subset given: CD45RO-CCR7+CD27+CD95- naive CD8+ T cells expressing CXCR3 (TNR3+). These receptors were collected from a human donor in good health. Some clones in this sample may be carry-over from other donors' samples.

The rearrangement links TRBV9 to TRBJ1-1. The germline CDR1 and CDR2 sequences are SGDLS and YYNGEE. This CDR3 spans 13 amino acids. CDR3 sequence reads: CASSVDGNTEAFF.

V usage is TRBV7-2 and J usage is TRBJ2-5; the TCRdb call, TRBD2, lacks DNA for checking. Germline V gene data show CDR1 as SGHTA and CDR2 as FQGNSA. The CDR3 has 17 residues. The CDR3 region is CASSFLPGLAGRETQYF.

The rearrangement links TRBV7-9 to TRBJ1-2; checking the TCRdb D call of TRBD1 is not possible without DNA. The CDR3 is 16 residues long. The germline gives CDR1 SEHNR, CDR2 FQNEAQ (reference sequence). CDR3 protein: CASSPPDRLADYGYTF. Full variable domain (outside the CDR3, taken from reference TRBV7-9 and TRBJ1-2): DTGVSQNPRHKITKRGQNVTFRCDPISEHNRLYWYRQTLGQGPEFLTYFQNEAQLEKSRLLSDRFSAERPKGSFSTLEIQRTEQGDSAMYLCASSPPDRLADYGYTFGSGTRLTVV.

The J gene is TRBJ1-5, the V gene TRBV28. CDR1 and CDR2 (germline): MDHEN, SYDVKM. This CDR3 is 13 amino acids long. This CDR3 is CASSSELGQPQHF.

The gene calls are TRBV27 and TRBJ2-5; TCRdb returns TRBD2, unconfirmable since there is no DNA. This CDR3 has 18 residues. Germline V gene sequence: CDR1 MNHEY, CDR2 SMNVEV (reference sequence). CDR3 amino acids: CASSFSSSGAPYQETQYF.

The chain uses TRBV7-9 and TRBJ1-1; TCRdb outputs TRBD1, but without DNA this stays unchecked. CDR3 length equals 15 residues. Germline V gene lookup returns CDR1 SEHNR and CDR2 FQNEAQ (reference sequence). CDR3 sequence: CASSPYRGPDSEAFF.

This chain joins TRBV7-8 and TRBJ2-7; TCRdb calls TRBD1, which cannot be checked without DNA. The CDR3 loop spans 14 amino acids. Germline CDR1 SGHVS, CDR2 FQNEAQ. CDR3 region: CASSYRQGSYEQYF. Filled out from reference TRBV7-8 and TRBJ2-7, the complete variable domain reads GAGVSQSPRYKVAKRGQDVALRCDPISGHVSLFWYQQALGQGPEFLTYFQNEAQLDKSGLPSDRFFAERPEGSVSTLKIQRTQQEDSAVYLCASSYRQGSYEQYFGPGTRLTVT.

The gene calls are TRBV29-1 and TRBJ1-1. The germline gives CDR1 SQVTM, CDR2 ANQGSEA. This CDR3 has 12 residues. CDR3 sequence: CSVLKLNTEAFF.

The chain carries TRBV29-1 and TRBJ2-7; the TRBD2 assignment by TCRdb is unverifiable without DNA. The CDR3 loop spans 14 amino acids. Germline V gene sequence: CDR1 SQVTM, CDR2 ANQGSEA. CDR3 region: CSVEGLAGVNEQYF.

The genes are TRBV9 and TRBJ1-2; TCRdb reports TRBD1, a call that lacks DNA to check it against. The CDR3 extends over 16 amino acids. Germline CDR1 reads SGDLS; CDR2 reads YYNGEE. CDR3 amino acids: CASSDNRDSSNYGYTF. The full variable domain, rest sourced from reference TRBV9 and TRBJ1-2, is DSGVTQTPKHLITATGQRVTLRCSPRSGDLSVYWYQQSLDQGLQFLIQYYNGEERAKGNILERFSAQQFPDLHSELNLSSLELGDSALYFCASSDNRDSSNYGYTFGSGTRLTVV.

The V call is TRBV5-1, the J call TRBJ2-7; TCRdb reports TRBD1, a call that lacks DNA to check it against. The length of the CDR3 is 15 residues. CDR1 and CDR2 (germline): SGHRS, YFSETQ. This CDR3 reads CASSLVGGRTYEQYF.

The genes are TRBV24-1 and TRBJ2-1; TCRdb indicates TRBD2, and absent DNA this call remains unverified. Germline V gene lookup returns CDR1 KGHDR and CDR2 SFDVKD. This CDR3 is built from 13 residues. CDR3 protein: CATSDELVIEQFF.

The V gene is TRBV2, the J gene TRBJ2-2; TCRdb designates TRBD2, a call that cannot be tested without DNA. The CDR3 contains 15 residues. Germline CDR1 SNHLY, CDR2 FYNNEI. This CDR3 is CASSPSVGYTGELFF.

The chain uses TRBV20-1 and TRBJ1-2; the TRBD1 assignment by TCRdb is unverifiable without DNA. The CDR3 totals 13 residues. Per germline, CDR1 DFQATT and CDR2 SNEGSKA (reference sequence). The CDR3 loop reads CSAREPGDYGYTF.

The chain uses TRBV28 and TRBJ2-1. The CDR3 consists of 16 residues. Looked up from germline, CDR1 is MDHEN and CDR2 is SYDVKM. The CDR3 here is CASSTRTTSSYNEQFF.

This chain uses TRBV29-1 with TRBJ2-1. The CDR3 runs to 12 residues. In germline, CDR1 is SQVTM, CDR2 ANQGSEA. CDR3 in amino acids: CSVEDQMDEQFF.

V and J are TRBV6-2 or TRBV6-3 and TRBJ1-5; TCRdb outputs TRBD1, but without DNA this stays unchecked. Per the germline V gene, CDR1 is MNHEY and CDR2 is SVGEGT. The CDR3 runs 18 residues. CDR3 amino acids: CASSPDIGVHNSNQPQHF.

V is TRBV4-2 and J is TRBJ2-4. The CDR3 contains 15 residues. Germline loops: CDR1 LGHNA, CDR2 YNFKEQ. The CDR3 loop reads CASSQETAAKNIQYF.

This chain's CDR3 is CASSLDRETEGETQYF. This chain connects TRBV7-9 to TRBJ2-5; TCRdb names TRBD1, which stays unverified in the absence of DNA. The CDR3 sequence is 16 residues long. Germline CDR1 SEHNR, CDR2 FQNEAQ (reference sequence).

V and J are TRBV5-1 and TRBJ1-1; there is no DNA to check the TCRdb D call of TRBD1. CDR1 SGHRS and CDR2 YFSETQ come from the germline V gene. This CDR3 has 12 residues. CDR3 loop: CASSPGETEAFF.

This chain connects TRBV7-9 to TRBJ1-2. CDR1 is SEHNR and CDR2 is FQNEAQ in the germline V gene (reference sequence). The CDR3 runs 12 residues. This CDR3 is CASSLERYGYTF.

The rearrangement uses TRBV29-1 and TRBJ1-5; as DNA is missing, the TRBD1 call by TCRdb cannot be tested. Germline-derived CDR1 and CDR2 are SQVTM and ANQGSEA. This CDR3 is 15 amino acids long. The CDR3 loop is CSVDREEYSNQPQHF.

CDR3 amino acids: CASSQAGTGEQPQHF. V usage is TRBV4-1 and J usage is TRBJ1-5; TCRdb outputs TRBD1, but without DNA this stays unchecked. Germline assignment: CDR1 MGHRA and CDR2 YSYEKL. The CDR3 is 15 residues long.

This chain connects TRBV5-1 to TRBJ2-2; the TRBD2 assignment by TCRdb is unverifiable without DNA. This CDR3 spans 15 amino acids. Germline V CDR1 and CDR2: SGHRS, YFSETQ. The CDR3 is CASSTRGADTGELFF.

The V call is TRBV2, the J call TRBJ2-7. The CDR3 has 17 residues. Germline values: CDR1 SNHLY, CDR2 FYNNEI. The CDR3 is CASSVKDEVSDIYEQYF.

The V and J genes are TRBV12-5 and TRBJ1-1. This CDR3 region has 17 residues. Germline V gene lookup returns CDR1 LGHNT and CDR2 FRNRAP. The CDR3 protein is CASGPDGIGFGNTEAFF.

The gene calls are TRBV21-1 and TRBJ1-1. TRBV21-1 has pseudogene status. CDR3 length equals 16 residues. The CDR3 sequence: CASSSIREDMNTEAFF.

The J gene is TRBJ2-5, the V gene TRBV7-8; TCRdb returns TRBD2, unconfirmable since there is no DNA. The CDR3 length is 19 residues. CDR1 is SGHVS and CDR2 is FQNEAQ in the germline V gene. CDR3 loop: CASSLLTPLAGGIQETQYF.

This chain uses TRBV20-1 with TRBJ1-5; without DNA, the TCRdb call of TRBD1 cannot be checked. Germline assignment: CDR1 DFQATT and CDR2 SNEGSKA (reference sequence). This CDR3 contains 15 residues. CDR3 residues: CSARDPGALGQPQHF.

The V gene is TRBV28, the J gene TRBJ2-7; TCRdb selects TRBD2, and the lack of DNA leaves this call unchecked. From germline, CDR1 is MDHEN and CDR2 SYDVKM. CDR3 length: 13 residues. CDR3 in amino acids: CASSLYSRQEQYF.

The chain couples TRBV27 to TRBJ2-7; absent DNA, TCRdb's TRBD1 call cannot be checked. The CDR3 has 20 amino acids. CDR1 and CDR2 (germline): MNHEY, SMNVEV (reference sequence). CDR3 region: CASSPSFVTGPLGVYYEQYF.